The 24 T cell receptor beta chains below all came from one sample that was sequenced in a study of blood T cell repertoires in COVID-19. Assay: immunoSEQ multiplex PCR; the TCRdb copy retains only in-frame clones and omits some. The sample yields about 130,000 clones, around 70% seen once. Sequenced material: peripheral blood. The receptors were gathered from a man aged 55 to 70 with acute or convalescent COVID-19.

The chain recombines TRBV7-9 with TRBJ1-2, with 9 nucleotides matching TRBD1. Trimming took 2 bases from V and 2 from J; bases not matched to a gene: 6. The CDR3 is 16 amino acids. Germline V lookup: CDR1 SEHNR, CDR2 FQNEAQ (reference sequence). The CDR3 is CASSLYVTGGNYGYTF. CDR3 coding DNA: TGTGCCAGCAGCTTATACGTGACAGGGGGGAACTATGGCTACACCTTC. The whole variable domain, remainder taken from reference TRBV7-9 and TRBJ1-2, is DTGVSQNPRHKITKRGQNVTFRCDPISEHNRLYWYRQTLGQGPEFLTYFQNEAQLEKSRLLSDRFSAERPKGSFSTLEIQRTEQGDSAMYLCASSLYVTGGNYGYTFGSGTRLTVV.

This clone was seen only once. The V call is TRBV19, the J call TRBJ1-3; tentative D call: TRBD1 (5 bases). The germline V gene has CDR1 LNHDA and CDR2 SQIVND (reference sequence). The CDR3 covers 14 residues. V gave up 6 bases and J gave up 1 base, with 10 bases separating them. CDR3: CASRGTGSGNTIYF. In nucleotides, the CDR3 is TGTGCCAGTAGGGGCACAGGTTCTGGAAACACCATATATTTT.

The chain employs TRBV12-5 and TRBJ1-5; D remains ambiguous. V dropped 9 bases and J dropped 0 bases, with 6 bases sitting between them. This CDR3 has 12 amino acids. The germline CDR1 and CDR2 sequences are LGHNT and FRNRAP. CDR3 nucleotides: TGTGCTAGCACAGATAGCAATCAGCCCCAGCATTTT. Amino acid sequence: CASTDSNQPQHF.

The chain has TRBV10-3 and TRBJ1-1, with TRBD1 as a possible D gene (5 bases). CDR1 is ENHRY, CDR2 SYGVKD, per germline. The CDR3 length is 13 residues. V gave up 3 bases and J gave up 4 bases, with 9 bases separating them. The CDR3 DNA reads TGTGCCATCAGTGAAGGGGCGGTCACTGAAGCTTTCTTT. The encoded protein is CAISEGAVTEAFF.

This chain joins TRBV5-1 and TRBJ2-7, with TRBD2 matching 13 bases. V was pared by 1 base and J by 6 bases, with 10 bases of the junction left unmatched. The germline V gene encodes CDR1 SGHRS and CDR2 YFSETQ. This CDR3 has 17 residues. As DNA, the CDR3 is TGCGCCAGCAGCTTGTACCCCCGGACTAGCGGGAGCAGCGAGCAGTACTTC. This translates into CASSLYPRTSGSSEQYF.

The V gene is TRBV3-1 (or the pseudogene TRBV3-2), the J gene TRBJ2-7; D remains ambiguous. Trimming shortened V by 1 base and J by 6 bases, and 7 bases separated the two germline ends. CDR1 and CDR2 from the germline V gene are LGHDT and YNNKEL (reference sequence). This CDR3 has 12 residues. CDR3 sequence reads: CASSQGRREQYF. The CDR3 DNA is TGTGCCAGCAGCCAAGGTCGTCGCGAGCAGTACTTC.

The chain recombines TRBV5-1 with TRBJ1-1, with TRBD1 identical over 8 bases. V was pared by 4 bases and J by 1 base, with 6 bases of the junction left unmatched. Germline CDR1 SGHRS, CDR2 YFSETQ. CDR3 length equals 15 residues. The CDR3 loop is CASSAAGTGNTEAFF. The CDR3 bases are TGCGCCAGCAGCGCGGCCGGGACAGGGAACACTGAAGCTTTCTTT.

The rearrangement joins TRBV5-5 to TRBJ1-5; a possible D gene is TRBD1 (5 bases). CDR1 is SGHKS, CDR2 YYEKEE, per germline (reference sequence). The germline V and J ends were trimmed by 0 bases and 0 bases, with 10 bases remaining between them. The CDR3 sequence is 16 residues long. The chain's CDR3 is CASSLVSGNSNQPQHF. CDR3 DNA: TGTGCCAGCAGCTTGGTATCAGGGAATAGCAATCAGCCCCAGCATTTT.

This chain connects TRBV27 to TRBJ1-2; TRBD1 might be the D (5 bases). V shed 2 bases and J shed 4 bases, with 5 bases lying between them. Germline values: CDR1 MNHEY, CDR2 SMNVEV (reference sequence). CDR3 length: 12 residues. The chain's CDR3 is CASSLQGYGYTF. In DNA, the CDR3 is TGTGCCAGCAGTTTACAGGGCTATGGCTACACCTTC.

The chain uses TRBV29-1 and TRBJ2-1; 9 bases are shared with TRBD1. The CDR3 runs 13 residues. Germline V CDR1 and CDR2: SQVTM, ANQGSEA. The junction had 2 bases not matched to a gene; V was cut back by 3 bases and J by 5 bases. The CDR3 loop reads CSVDGTGNNEQFF. The CDR3 DNA follows: TGCAGCGTTGACGGGACAGGGAACAATGAGCAGTTCTTC.

The chain carries TRBV25-1 and TRBJ1-1, with TRBD1 identical over 7 bases. CDR1 is MGHDK, CDR2 SYGVNS, per germline. With 5 bases clipped from V and 5 bases from J, the junction kept 17 bases outside the gene matches. The CDR3 consists of 17 residues. Written as DNA, the CDR3 is TGTGCCAGCAGTACCTTACGTGGAAGGGGGCTTGAAACTGAAGCTTTCTTT. Its protein product is CASSTLRGRGLETEAFF. The full variable domain, in which reference TRBV25-1 and TRBJ1-1 provide the parts outside the CDR3, is EADIYQTPRYLVIGTGKKITLECSQTMGHDKMYWYQQDPGMELHLIHYSYGVNSTEKGDLSSESTVSRIRTEHFPLTLESARPSHTSQYLCASSTLRGRGLETEAFFGQGTRLTVV.

This chain's CDR3 is CASTKRGRDEQYF. CDR3 DNA sequence: TGTGCCAGCACAAAGCGGGGGAGGGACGAGCAGTACTTC. This rearrangement joins TRBV2 to TRBJ2-7, with TRBD2 identical over 8 bases. With V trimmed by 7 bases and J by 5 bases, 7 bases remained unmatched. This CDR3 spans 13 amino acids. The germline V gene has CDR1 SNHLY and CDR2 FYNNEI.

CDR3 DNA sequence: TGTGCCAGCAGCCAAGAGGGGACTAGCGGCTACGAGCAGTACTTC. Protein: CASSQEGTSGYEQYF. The genes are TRBV14 and TRBJ2-7, with 11 nucleotides matching TRBD2. CDR3 length: 15 amino acids. Trimming removed 0 bases from V and 3 bases from J; junction bases left unmatched: 1. Germline V lookup: CDR1 SGHDN, CDR2 FVKESK. Full variable domain (outside the CDR3, taken from reference TRBV14 and TRBJ2-7): EAGVTQFPSHSVIEKGQTVTLRCDPISGHDNLYWYRRVMGKEIKFLLHFVKESKQDESGMPNNRFLAERTGGTYSTLKVQPAELEDSGVYFCASSQEGTSGYEQYFGPGTRLTVT.

The CDR3 protein is CAGTGGKNTEAFF. The CDR3 DNA reads TGTGCCGGAACAGGGGGCAAGAACACTGAAGCTTTCTTT. The chain carries TRBV6-5 and TRBJ1-1; 9 nucleotides match TRBD1. The germline gives CDR1 MNHEY, CDR2 SVGAGI. The length of the CDR3 is 13 residues. The V segment lost 11 bases and the J segment 1 base; nucleotides outside the gene matches: 5.

This CDR3 reads CASSGGPSPQYF. The CDR3 region has the DNA TGTGCCTCATCGGGGGGGCCCAGCCCGCAGTACTTC. V and J are TRBV30 and TRBJ2-7, with TRBD2 matching 8 bases. Per the germline V gene, CDR1 is GTSNPN and CDR2 is SVGIG (reference sequence). The CDR3 spans 12 residues. The V gene end was trimmed by 7 bases and the J gene end by 9 bases; junction bases not matched to a gene: 11.

V usage is TRBV6-1 and J usage is TRBJ2-7, with 8 bases lining up with TRBD1. Unmatched junction bases numbered 6, after V lost 2 bases and J lost 6 bases. There are 14 residues in the CDR3. CDR1 is MNHNS and CDR2 is SASEGT in the germline V gene. The CDR3: CASSERQGQGEQYF. The CDR3 DNA follows: TGTGCCAGCAGTGAACGACAGGGGCAAGGCGAGCAGTACTTC.

The V and J genes are TRBV12-5 and TRBJ2-2; 9 positions match TRBD1. Germline CDR1 LGHNT, CDR2 FRNRAP. The V gene end was trimmed by 4 bases and the J gene end by 6 bases; junction bases not matched to a gene: 12. There are 17 residues in the CDR3. The CDR3 here is CASGCRDRDGVAGELFF. CDR3 nucleotide sequence: TGTGCTAGTGGTTGCCGGGACAGGGATGGGGTTGCCGGGGAGCTGTTTTTT.

In its sample, this clone was seen a few times. V and J are TRBV18 and TRBJ1-5; possible D gene TRBD1, 6 bases. The ends were cut back, 3 bases at V and 11 bases at J, with 17 bases in the middle. CDR1 KGHSH and CDR2 LQKENI come from the germline V gene. There are 14 residues in the CDR3. The CDR3 loop is CASSPGTAGQSQHF. The CDR3 DNA sequence: TGTGCCAGCTCACCCGGCACCGCCGGACAGTCCCAGCATTTT.

CDR3 sequence reads: CASSSRGGGGTEAFF. In DNA form, the CDR3 reads TGCGCCAGCAGCTCGCGGGGGGGCGGGGGCACTGAAGCTTTCTTT. The V gene is TRBV5-1, the J gene TRBJ1-1; D is possibly TRBD1 (6 bases). The CDR3 contains 15 residues. Deletions cut 3 bases from V and 4 bases from J, with 16 bases between. From germline, CDR1 is SGHRS and CDR2 YFSETQ. Full variable domain (remainder filled in from reference TRBV5-1 and TRBJ1-1): KAGVTQTPRYLIKTRGQQVTLSCSPISGHRSVSWYQQTPGQGLQFLFEYFSETQRNKGNFPGRFSGRQFSNSRSEMNVSTLELGDSALYLCASSSRGGGGTEAFFGQGTRLTVV.

The CDR3 DNA sequence: TGTGCCTGGAGTGTAAGGGGACAGGGGCGATATGGCTACACCTTC. This codes for CAWSVRGQGRYGYTF. The V gene is TRBV30, the J gene TRBJ1-2; TRBD1 matches 10 bases. The ends lost 0 bases at V and 5 bases at J; junction bases unmatched: 6. From germline, CDR1 is GTSNPN and CDR2 SVGIG (reference sequence). The CDR3 has 15 residues.

CDR3 loop: CASSYRQSVTDTQYF. DNA for the CDR3: TGTGCCAGCAGTTATCGACAGTCAGTCACAGATACGCAGTATTTT. This sequence joins TRBV6-5 and TRBJ2-3; tentative D call: TRBD1 (5 bases). V was cut by 3 bases and J by 2 bases, with 12 bases left in between. The CDR3 spans 15 residues. Germline V gives CDR1 MNHEY, CDR2 SVGAGI.

This chain links TRBV5-4 with TRBJ2-4, with 9 bases that match TRBD2. The V segment lost 2 bases and the J segment 6 bases; nucleotides outside the gene matches: 3. Germline CDR1 is SGHNT and CDR2 is YYREEE (reference sequence). The CDR3 runs 14 residues. CDR3 DNA sequence: TGTGCCAGCAGCTTTGCGGGGGGGCCAAACATTCAGTACTTC. As protein: CASSFAGGPNIQYF.

V is TRBV2 and J is TRBJ2-7; D gene ambiguous. CDR3 size: 13 residues. V lost 7 bases to trimming and J lost 3 bases, with 13 bases between them. Germline CDR1 and CDR2: SNHLY and FYNNEI. CDR3 residues: CASTPDAGYEQYF. The CDR3 DNA follows: TGTGCCAGCACCCCTGATGCAGGCTACGAGCAGTACTTC.

V and J are TRBV29-1 and TRBJ1-1; 8 bases line up with TRBD1. The CDR3 has 15 amino acids. V was clipped by 0 bases and J by 4 bases; unmatched bases: 7. The germline V gene encodes CDR1 SQVTM and CDR2 ANQGSEA. The CDR3 reads CSVEERDRFGTEAFF. The CDR3 nucleotides read TGCAGCGTTGAAGAACGGGACAGGTTCGGCACTGAAGCTTTCTTT.